The next 22 T cell receptor beta chains were all read from a single sample in a study of blood T cell repertoires in COVID-19. Clones were sequenced by immunoSEQ multiplex PCR, and TCRdb holds only the in-frame ones, with some missing. The sample holds 120,000 to 150,000 clones, around four fifths seen once. The sequencing input was peripheral blood. These receptor sequences come from a woman between 35 and 50 years old with active or convalescent COVID-19.

This sequence joins TRBV11-2 and TRBJ2-1; 7 bases align to TRBD2. From germline, CDR1 is SGHAT and CDR2 FQNNGV. The CDR3 loop spans 17 amino acids. With V trimmed by 5 bases and J by 5 bases, 15 bases remained unmatched. Here the CDR3 reads CASSPSGGGSPHNEQFF. The DNA for the CDR3 is TGTGCCAGCAGCCCATCGGGGGGTGGATCCCCCCACAATGAGCAGTTCTTC.

This chain joins TRBV7-2 and TRBJ1-4; D gene ambiguous. The CDR3 runs 15 residues. Germline CDR1 and CDR2: SGHTA and FQGNSA. V lost 1 base and J 8 bases, leaving 14 bases between the germline ends. The CDR3 DNA reads as TGTGCCAGCAGCTTAGTCCTCCGGGGAGGGGAAAAACTGTTTTTT. Its protein is CASSLVLRGGEKLFF.

The chain recombines TRBV4-3 with TRBJ2-2; TRBD1 agrees at 8 bases. The germline V gene has CDR1 LGHNA and CDR2 YSLEER. Germline trimming cut 8 bases from V and 3 bases from J; bases unmatched to any gene: 8. This CDR3 has 15 residues. The CDR3 DNA reads TGCGCCAGCGGATGGCAGGGGGCTGACACCGGGGAGCTGTTTTTT. Its protein is CASGWQGADTGELFF.

This chain uses TRBV2 with TRBJ1-6; maybe TRBD1 (6 bases). CDR3 size: 16 residues. Germline V gene data show CDR1 as SNHLY and CDR2 as FYNNEI. The V end lost 6 bases, the J end lost 7 bases, and 19 bases lay between the germline ends. CDR3 in amino acids: CASRPPQGLENSPLHF. Here the CDR3 DNA reads TGTGCCAGCAGGCCCCCCCAGGGGCTAGAAAATTCACCCCTCCACTTT.

The chain employs TRBV7-7 and TRBJ2-5; D remains ambiguous. The CDR3 runs to 16 residues. Trimming took 0 bases from V and 1 from J, leaving 12 bases between them. Germline CDR1 reads SSHAT; CDR2 reads FNYEAQ (reference sequence). CDR3 sequence reads: CASSLALGAIQETQYF. The CDR3 coding sequence is TGTGCCAGCAGCTTAGCTTTAGGAGCCATCCAAGAGACCCAGTACTTC.

This chain uses TRBV18 with TRBJ2-1; D is possibly TRBD2 (6 bases). Germline V gene sequence: CDR1 KGHSH, CDR2 LQKENI. CDR3 size: 15 residues. Trimming pared 1 base from V and 4 bases from J, leaving 11 bases between. The CDR3 sequence is CASSPQGSGYNEQFF. In nucleotides, the CDR3 is TGTGCCAGCTCACCACAGGGAAGCGGGTACAATGAGCAGTTCTTC.

This chain uses TRBV7-6 with TRBJ2-2, with a weak D call TRBD2 (6 bases). The CDR3 is made up of 16 amino acids. The germline CDR1 and CDR2 sequences are SGHVS and FNYEAQ. The V and J ends lost 5 bases and 0 bases respectively, with 13 bases between them. CDR3 loop: CASSGRSGTNTGELFF. DNA for the CDR3: TGTGCCAGCAGCGGACGTAGCGGTACGAACACCGGGGAGCTGTTTTTT.

V usage is TRBV6-5 and J usage is TRBJ2-1; 12 bases are a match to TRBD1. CDR3 size: 15 residues. The V gene's germline CDR1 is MNHEY and CDR2 SVGAGI. The ends lost 6 bases at V and 9 bases at J; junction bases unmatched: 9. The CDR3 region is CASSRPGQGAFEQFF. CDR3 nucleotide sequence: TGTGCCAGCAGCCGCCCGGGACAGGGGGCCTTTGAGCAGTTCTTC.

The chain carries TRBV28 and TRBJ1-2, with D perhaps TRBD1 (6 bases). The CDR3 is 15 amino acids. V shed 6 bases and J shed 4 bases, with 18 bases lying between them. From germline, CDR1 is MDHEN and CDR2 SYDVKM. The CDR3 spells CASRLAPGQIYGYTF. The CDR3 DNA reads as TGTGCCAGCAGGCTCGCTCCAGGACAGATCTATGGCTACACCTTC.

CDR3 in amino acids: CASSWTGVTEQYF. Written as DNA, the CDR3 is TGTGCCAGCAGTTGGACAGGGGTGACGGAGCAGTACTTC. The V call is TRBV27, the J call TRBJ2-7; 9 bases agree with TRBD1. Germline V gene sequence: CDR1 MNHEY, CDR2 SMNVEV (reference sequence). The ends lost 4 bases at V and 7 bases at J; junction bases unmatched: 5. This CDR3 region has 13 residues.

The V and J genes are TRBV11-2 and TRBJ1-2; a possible D gene is TRBD1 (5 bases). V lost 0 bases, J lost 0 bases, and 11 bases lay in between. The CDR3 covers 16 residues. The germline CDR1 and CDR2 sequences are SGHAT and FQNNGV. The CDR3 sequence is CASSLERTQTNYGYTF. Written as DNA, the CDR3 is TGTGCCAGCAGCTTAGAAAGGACACAGACTAACTATGGCTACACCTTC.

The chain employs TRBV5-1 and TRBJ2-7; TRBD2 matches at 7 bases. This CDR3 spans 14 amino acids. Trimming removed 4 bases from V and 6 bases from J; junction bases left unmatched: 10. Germline V gives CDR1 SGHRS, CDR2 YFSETQ. CDR3 protein: CASSDRLASGEQYF. The CDR3 coding sequence is TGCGCCAGCAGCGATCGACTAGCATCGGGCGAGCAGTACTTC.

The chain combines TRBV27 with TRBJ2-7; no reliable D call. From germline, CDR1 is MNHEY and CDR2 SMNVEV (reference sequence). The CDR3 is 13 residues long. The V and J ends lost 5 bases and 2 bases respectively, with 10 bases between them. CDR3 nucleotides: TGTGCCAGCAGTCATTCCCCCCCCTACGAGCAGTACTTC. Translating it yields CASSHSPPYEQYF.

The genes are TRBV7-9 and TRBJ1-3, with 9 bases aligning to TRBD1. CDR1 and CDR2 from the germline V gene are SEHNR and FQNEAQ (reference sequence). The CDR3 contains 15 residues. V was pared by 9 bases and J by 3 bases, with 9 bases of the junction left unmatched. Here the CDR3 DNA reads TGTGCCAGGAGGGACAGGGAAAGAGGTGGAAACACCATATATTTT. This codes for CARRDRERGGNTIYF.

The chain recombines TRBV5-5 with TRBJ1-1; 10 bases line up with TRBD1. J gave up 0 bases and V 2 bases, and 7 bases lay outside the gene matches. Germline assignment: CDR1 SGHKS and CDR2 YYEKEE (reference sequence). The CDR3 has 17 residues. Here the CDR3 reads CASSFRDRGLMNTEAFF. Written as DNA, the CDR3 is TGTGCCAGCAGCTTTCGAGACAGGGGGCTCATGAACACTGAAGCTTTCTTT.

The V call is TRBV7-2, the J call TRBJ2-7; D may be TRBD1 (6 bases). V dropped 1 base and J dropped 2 bases, with 15 bases sitting between them. Germline V lookup: CDR1 SGHTA, CDR2 FQGNSA. This CDR3 contains 16 residues. The CDR3 bases are TGTGCCAGCAGCTTAGTTGCAGGGGCTACGGCCTACGAGCAGTACTTC. This codes for CASSLVAGATAYEQYF.

This clone was counted once. This rearrangement joins TRBV11-2 to TRBJ1-1, with TRBD1 as a possible D gene (6 bases). This CDR3 is 15 amino acids long. V lost 5 bases and J 3 bases, leaving 16 bases between the germline ends. Germline V CDR1 and CDR2: SGHAT, FQNNGV. This CDR3 reads CASSLLGAWDTEAFF. In nucleotides, the CDR3 is TGTGCCAGCAGCCTACTGGGGGCCTGGGACACTGAAGCTTTCTTT.

The chain carries TRBV4-1 and TRBJ2-5; the D gene is possibly TRBD1 (5 bases). CDR1 is MGHRA and CDR2 is YSYEKL in the germline V gene. V lost 3 bases, J lost 0 bases, and 11 bases lay in between. The CDR3 contains 15 residues. This chain's CDR3 is CASSHQQEDQETQYF. CDR3 nucleotides: TGCGCCAGCAGCCATCAACAGGAAGACCAAGAGACCCAGTACTTC.

The V gene is TRBV28, the J gene TRBJ1-2, with unresolved D. V lost 10 bases and J lost 2, with 17 bases in between. The CDR3 runs 14 residues. Germline values: CDR1 MDHEN, CDR2 SYDVKM. The CDR3 nucleotides are TGTGCCACCGCTCGGGGTTCGGTGAACTATGGCTACACCTTC. This codes for CATARGSVNYGYTF.

This rearrangement joins TRBV28 to TRBJ1-2; 7 bases agree with TRBD1. This CDR3 is built from 13 residues. Germline CDR1 MDHEN, CDR2 SYDVKM. The V segment lost 5 bases and the J segment 8 bases; nucleotides outside the gene matches: 8. CDR3 loop: CASSAYRGLGYTF. The CDR3 coding sequence is TGTGCCAGCAGTGCGTACAGGGGCCTCGGCTACACCTTC.

The genes are TRBV27 and TRBJ1-5; D not resolved. The length of the CDR3 is 16 residues. Germline V gene data show CDR1 as MNHEY and CDR2 as SMNVEV (reference sequence). V was shortened by 4 bases and J by 0 bases, with 13 bases between the two germline ends. CDR3 in DNA: TGTGCCAGCAGTTCTACGGACTGGTATAGCAATCAGCCCCAGCATTTT. It codes for CASSSTDWYSNQPQHF.

On this clone itself: The sample holds other DNA sequences that translate to the same CDR3. V usage is TRBV5-1 and J usage is TRBJ1-3; 9 bases fit TRBD1. This CDR3 region has 14 residues. Germline CDR1 reads SGHRS; CDR2 reads YFSETQ. Trimming removed 4 bases from V and 4 bases from J; junction bases left unmatched: 3. CDR3 DNA: TGCGCCAGCAGCCCACAGGGGGCCGGAAACACCATATATTTT. Encoded protein: CASSPQGAGNTIYF. The variable domain in full, with the rest retrieved from reference TRBV5-1 and TRBJ1-3, is KAGVTQTPRYLIKTRGQQVTLSCSPISGHRSVSWYQQTPGQGLQFLFEYFSETQRNKGNFPGRFSGRQFSNSRSEMNVSTLELGDSALYLCASSPQGAGNTIYFGEGSWLTVV.